These 5 T cell receptor beta chains were all obtained from the same sample, sequenced in a study of cytomegalovirus exposure and HLA in healthy donors (dated by TCRdb to 2016 to 2017). The method behind the library was the immunoSEQ multiplex PCR assay. A mixture of 60 forward primers for TCR Vbeta segments and 13 reverse primers for TCR Jbeta segments was used in the multiplex PCR. TCRdb retrieved this table from immuneACCESS and kept in-frame rearrangements only. Not all clones are present; in checked studies, unresolved V genes account for under half, and no reason is known for the remainder. This sample lists roughly 250,000 clones; under 90% were detected once. The ten largest clones take up roughly 0.3% of the sample. The sample comprised PBMCs. Every receptor here comes from a girl aged 2-9 years in good health and CMV-seronegative.

V is TRBV6-5 and J is TRBJ1-1; D is uncertain. CDR1 and CDR2 (germline): MNHEY, SVGAGI. Between the trimmed V and J ends, which lost 7 bases and 8 bases, there was a span of 11 bases. The CDR3 contains 11 residues. The CDR3 sequence is CASTVWSEAFF. CDR3 bases: TGTGCCAGCACGGTTTGGTCGGAAGCTTTCTTT.

This rearrangement joins TRBV19 to TRBJ2-7; 7 bases fit TRBD1. The length of the CDR3 is 15 residues. V gave up 6 bases and J gave up 2 bases; unmatched junction bases: 10. Per germline, CDR1 LNHDA and CDR2 SQIVND (reference sequence). The CDR3 reads CASSQGVTFAYEQYF. The CDR3 nucleotides read TGTGCCAGTAGCCAGGGGGTCACTTTCGCCTACGAGCAGTACTTC.

The CDR3, as DNA: TGCAGCGTTGAGGTTTCTAGCGGGGGGCTCTTAAGCACCGGGGAGCTGTTTTTT. It specifies CSVEVSSGGLLSTGELFF. The chain combines TRBV29-1 with TRBJ2-2; 11 nucleotides match TRBD2. This CDR3 contains 18 residues. V lost 3 bases and J lost 4; bases outside the gene matches: 13. CDR1 is SQVTM and CDR2 is ANQGSEA in the germline V gene.

J is TRBJ1-5 and V is TRBV6-1; 11 nucleotides agree with TRBD1. The CDR3 is made up of 18 amino acids. The V gene end was trimmed by 2 bases and the J gene end by 1 base; junction bases not matched to a gene: 7. CDR1 is MNHNS and CDR2 is SASEGT in the germline V gene. The CDR3, as DNA: TGTGCCAGCAGTGAACAGTGGACAGGGGGCACAAGCAATCAGCCCCAGCATTTT. This encodes CASSEQWTGGTSNQPQHF.

The chain carries TRBV7-9 and TRBJ2-7; 9 bases map to TRBD2. The V and J ends lost 5 bases and 3 bases, in that order; junction bases with no gene match: 8. CDR3 length: 15 amino acids. The germline CDR1 and CDR2 sequences are SEHNR and FQNEAQ (reference sequence). The CDR3 nucleotides are TGTGCCAGCAGCCCCGTGGCTAGCGGGATCTACGAGCAGTACTTC. Translating gives CASSPVASGIYEQYF.